This record looks at one TCR beta chain sequence and its context. The germline gives CDR1 MGHRA, CDR2 YSYEKL. The CDR3 extends over 11 amino acids. Trimming left V 5 bases short and J 3 bases short, with 4 bases between. This record comes from a study of OX40 agonist ivuxolimab in advanced cancers. As for the study in general: Three partial responders included one hepatocellular carcinoma patient and two cutaneous melanoma patients.

TCRdb keeps only in-frame clones here, not all; method: immunoSEQ multiplex PCR. The data contain 60,000 to 75,000 clones, approximately 83% of them seen just once; the ten biggest clones take up over 1.3%. Sequencing was performed on CD4+ or CD8+ T cells sorted from blood, taken in a trial of the OX40 agonist ivuxolimab. The sequence came from an adult with an advanced solid tumor such as melanoma, head and neck, liver or kidney cancer. The chain joins TRBV4-1 to TRBJ1-1; D remains unclear. This CDR3 reads CASSGHTEAFF. In nucleotides, the CDR3 is TGCGCCAGCAGCGGACACACTGAAGCTTTCTTT.